The 6 T cell receptor beta chains below all came from one sample that was sequenced in a study of identical twins. TCRdb called the 5' RACE reads again in MiXCR, with one record for every CDR3 protein. The table shows some 690,000 distinct CDR3 sequences, with about 20% occurring only once. The sample was also linked to a second study, of T cells expressing NK-cell markers.

The sequencing sample was made of PBMCs. All receptors come from a woman between 18 and 29 years old in good health.

This clonotype was seen ten or more times. V and J are TRBV7-9 and TRBJ2-2; 7 bases agree with TRBD1. The J segment lost 6 bases and the V segment lost 4 bases, leaving 5 bases of the junction unmatched. Germline CDR1 and CDR2: SEHNR and FQNEAQ (reference sequence). The CDR3 is 14 amino acids. In DNA form, the CDR3 reads TGTGCCAGCAGCTCACAGGGGTATCCCGGGGAGCTGTTTTTT. Protein product: CASSSQGYPGELFF. Complete variable domain (other parts from reference TRBV7-9 and TRBJ2-2): DTGVSQNPRHKITKRGQNVTFRCDPISEHNRLYWYRQTLGQGPEFLTYFQNEAQLEKSRLLSDRFSAERPKGSFSTLEIQRTEQGDSAMYLCASSSQGYPGELFFGEGSRLTVL.

The chain has TRBV5-1 and TRBJ2-7; TRBD1 is a possible D gene (6 bases). V lost 5 bases and J 4 bases, leaving 19 bases between the germline ends. CDR3 size: 15 residues. Looked up from germline, CDR1 is SGHRS and CDR2 is YFSETQ. CDR3 coding DNA: TGCGCCAGCAGGAGACAGGACCTACCCGGATACGAGCAGTACTTC. This gives the protein CASRRQDLPGYEQYF.

V is TRBV28 and J is TRBJ1-5; D is ambiguous. The CDR3 consists of 15 residues. The germline V gene has CDR1 MDHEN and CDR2 SYDVKM. Trimming cost V 6 bases and J 2 bases, with 14 bases left between them. This CDR3 is CASSPGDARNQPQHF. CDR3 sequence (DNA): TGTGCCAGCAGCCCAGGAGACGCCCGCAATCAGCCCCAGCATTTT.

This clonotype was found a few times. This chain joins TRBV20-1 and TRBJ2-7, with 7 bases that match TRBD2. Germline trimming cut 3 bases from V and 0 bases from J; bases unmatched to any gene: 5. In germline, CDR1 is DFQATT, CDR2 SNEGSKA (reference sequence). The CDR3 covers 14 residues. For the CDR3, the DNA is TGCAGTGCTAGGGGGGGGGAGAGCTCCTACGAGCAGTACTTC. This sequence encodes CSARGGESSYEQYF.

This clonotype was seen ten or more times. The genes are TRBV29-1 and TRBJ1-1, with D unclear. V lost 1 base, J lost 0 bases, and 6 bases lay in between. Germline lookup yields CDR1 SQVTM and CDR2 ANQGSEA. CDR3 length equals 13 residues. The CDR3 nucleotides read TGCAGCGTTGAAGGAGGCCTGAACACTGAAGCTTTCTTT. Its protein product is CSVEGGLNTEAFF.

This chain uses TRBV6-6 with TRBJ2-2; either TRBD1 or TRBD2 may supply D (5 bases each). The CDR3 loop spans 13 amino acids. V was pared by 7 bases and J by 6 bases, with 12 bases between. Germline V lookup: CDR1 MNHNY, CDR2 SVGAGI (reference sequence). The CDR3 DNA follows: TGTGCCAGCAACCCCGAGGGGCCCGGGGAGCTGTTTTTT. Translation gives CASNPEGPGELFF.